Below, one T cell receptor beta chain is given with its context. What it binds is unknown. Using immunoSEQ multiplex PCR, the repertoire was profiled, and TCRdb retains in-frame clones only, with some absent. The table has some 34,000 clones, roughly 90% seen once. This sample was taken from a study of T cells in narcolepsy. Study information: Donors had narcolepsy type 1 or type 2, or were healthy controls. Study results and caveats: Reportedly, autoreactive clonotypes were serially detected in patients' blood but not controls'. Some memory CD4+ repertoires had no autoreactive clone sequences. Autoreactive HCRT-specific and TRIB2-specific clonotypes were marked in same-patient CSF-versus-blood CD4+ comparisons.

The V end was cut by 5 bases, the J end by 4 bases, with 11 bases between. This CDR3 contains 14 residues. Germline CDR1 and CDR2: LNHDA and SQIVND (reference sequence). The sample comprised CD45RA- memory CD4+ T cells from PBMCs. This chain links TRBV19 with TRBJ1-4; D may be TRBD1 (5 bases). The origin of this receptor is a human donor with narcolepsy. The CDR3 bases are TGTGCCAGTAGTTCCGACAGTCTTAATGAAAAACTGTTTTTT. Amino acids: CASSSDSLNEKLFF.